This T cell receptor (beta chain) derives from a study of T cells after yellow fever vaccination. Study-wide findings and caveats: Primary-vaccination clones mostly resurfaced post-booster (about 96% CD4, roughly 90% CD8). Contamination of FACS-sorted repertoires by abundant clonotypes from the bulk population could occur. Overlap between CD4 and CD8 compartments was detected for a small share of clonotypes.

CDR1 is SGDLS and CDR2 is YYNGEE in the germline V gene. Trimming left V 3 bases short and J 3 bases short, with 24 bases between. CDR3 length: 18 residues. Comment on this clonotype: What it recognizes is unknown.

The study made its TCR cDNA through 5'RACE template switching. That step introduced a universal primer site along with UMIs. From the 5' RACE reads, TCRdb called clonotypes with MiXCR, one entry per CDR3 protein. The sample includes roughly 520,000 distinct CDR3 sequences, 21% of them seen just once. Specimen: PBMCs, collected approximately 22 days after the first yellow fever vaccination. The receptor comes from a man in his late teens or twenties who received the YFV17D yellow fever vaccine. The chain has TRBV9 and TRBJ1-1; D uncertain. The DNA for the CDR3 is TGTGCCAGCAGCGCCCCAGCCGGGATTCGGGCTTTGGACACTGAAGCTTTCTTT. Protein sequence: CASSAPAGIRALDTEAFF. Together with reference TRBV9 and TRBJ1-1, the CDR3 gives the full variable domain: DSGVTQTPKHLITATGQRVTLRCSPRSGDLSVYWYQQSLDQGLQFLIQYYNGEERAKGNILERFSAQQFPDLHSELNLSSLELGDSALYFCASSAPAGIRALDTEAFFGQGTRLTVV.